This entry describes one TCR beta chain. Its antigen is as yet unknown. The same CDR3 also results from other DNA sequences found in this sample. The sample is drawn from a study of T cell responses to AZD1222 COVID-19 vaccine. Method: immunoSEQ multiplex PCR; TCRdb's copy keeps in-frame clones and lacks some. The sample lists 6,000 to 6,500 clones, 70% to 90% seen once, with approximately 15% in the top ten. Study findings and constraints: Repertoire samples came only from after the peak T cell response.

This CDR3 is 14 amino acids long. Germline lookup yields CDR1 SEHNR and CDR2 FQNEAQ (reference sequence). Trimming left V 5 bases short and J 0 bases short, with 10 bases between. The rearrangement uses TRBV7-9 and TRBJ1-1; D unresolved. The origin of this receptor is an adult who received the AZD1222 COVID-19 vaccine. The sample consisted of peripheral blood, taken 28 days after the second AZD1222 dose. In nucleotides, the CDR3 is TGTGCCAGCAGCCTTGGCGGTTTGAACACTGAAGCTTTCTTT. It yields the protein CASSLGGLNTEAFF. Full variable domain (missing parts from reference TRBV7-9 and TRBJ1-1): DTGVSQNPRHKITKRGQNVTFRCDPISEHNRLYWYRQTLGQGPEFLTYFQNEAQLEKSRLLSDRFSAERPKGSFSTLEIQRTEQGDSAMYLCASSLGGLNTEAFFGQGTRLTVV.